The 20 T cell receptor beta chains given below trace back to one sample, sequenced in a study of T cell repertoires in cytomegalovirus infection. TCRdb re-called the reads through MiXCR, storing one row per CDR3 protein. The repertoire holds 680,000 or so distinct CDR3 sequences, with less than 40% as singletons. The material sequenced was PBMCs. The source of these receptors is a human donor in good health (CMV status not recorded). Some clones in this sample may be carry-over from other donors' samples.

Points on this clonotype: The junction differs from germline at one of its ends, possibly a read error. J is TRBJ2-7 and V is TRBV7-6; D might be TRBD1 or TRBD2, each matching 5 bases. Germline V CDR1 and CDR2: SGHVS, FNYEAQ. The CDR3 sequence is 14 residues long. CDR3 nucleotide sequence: TGTGCCAGCAGCTCGAGGGACGGATCCTACGAGAAGTACTTC. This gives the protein CASSSRDGSYEKYF.

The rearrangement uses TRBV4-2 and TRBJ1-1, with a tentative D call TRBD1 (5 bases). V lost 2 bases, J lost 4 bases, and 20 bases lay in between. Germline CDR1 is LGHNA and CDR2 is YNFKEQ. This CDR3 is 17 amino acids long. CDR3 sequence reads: CASSQWPGTTLGTEAFF. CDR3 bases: TGTGCCAGCAGCCAATGGCCGGGGACGACGTTGGGCACTGAAGCTTTCTTT.

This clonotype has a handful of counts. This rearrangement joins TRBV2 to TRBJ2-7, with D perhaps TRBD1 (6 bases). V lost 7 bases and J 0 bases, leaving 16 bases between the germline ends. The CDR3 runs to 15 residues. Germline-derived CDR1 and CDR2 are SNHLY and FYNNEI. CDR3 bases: TGTGCCAGCACCCCCCCCAGGGGATTCTCCTACGAGCAGTACTTC. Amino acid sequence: CASTPPRGFSYEQYF.

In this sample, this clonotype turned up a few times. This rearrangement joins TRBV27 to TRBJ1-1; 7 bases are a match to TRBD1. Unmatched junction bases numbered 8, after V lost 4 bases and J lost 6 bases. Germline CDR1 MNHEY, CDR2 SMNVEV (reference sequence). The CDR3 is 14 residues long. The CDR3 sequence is CASSSETGSSEAFF. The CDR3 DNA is TGTGCCAGCAGTTCGGAGACAGGGTCATCTGAAGCTTTCTTT.

The CDR3 DNA follows: TGTGCCAGCAGTGAAGAAGACGCCAGGGTTCCGGGAAACACCATATATTTT. It yields the protein CASSEEDARVPGNTIYF. The chain combines TRBV2 with TRBJ1-3, with D possibly being TRBD1 (5 bases). Deletions cut 1 base from V and 4 bases from J, with 17 bases between. The length of the CDR3 is 17 residues. CDR1 and CDR2 from the germline V gene are SNHLY and FYNNEI.

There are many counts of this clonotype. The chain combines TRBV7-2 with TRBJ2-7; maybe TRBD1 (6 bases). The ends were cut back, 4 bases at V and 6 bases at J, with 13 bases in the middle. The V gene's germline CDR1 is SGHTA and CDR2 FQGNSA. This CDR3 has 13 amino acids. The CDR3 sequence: CASSSTGTGEQYF. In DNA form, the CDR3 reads TGTGCCAGCAGCTCTACAGGGACGGGCGAGCAGTACTTC.

CDR3 DNA sequence: TGTGCCAGTAGTGACCTCGTGAAGGGGAGAGTTACTGAAGCTTTCTTT. Its translation: CASSDLVKGRVTEAFF. This chain uses TRBV19 with TRBJ1-1, with a possible D match to TRBD1 (5 bases). Trimming removed 5 bases from V and 5 bases from J, with 21 bases in between. Germline V gene lookup returns CDR1 LNHDA and CDR2 SQIVND (reference sequence). The CDR3 extends over 16 amino acids.

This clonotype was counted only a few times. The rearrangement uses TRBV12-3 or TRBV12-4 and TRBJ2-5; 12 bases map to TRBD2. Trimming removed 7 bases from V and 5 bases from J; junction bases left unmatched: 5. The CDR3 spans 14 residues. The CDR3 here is CASTASGGAETQYF. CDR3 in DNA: TGTGCCAGCACAGCTAGCGGGGGGGCGGAGACCCAGTACTTC.

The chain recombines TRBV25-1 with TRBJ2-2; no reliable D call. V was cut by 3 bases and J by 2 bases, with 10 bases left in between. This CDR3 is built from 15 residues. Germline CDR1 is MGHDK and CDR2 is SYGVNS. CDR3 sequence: CASSDEQLNTGELFF. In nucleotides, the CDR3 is TGTGCCAGCAGTGACGAACAGTTAAACACCGGGGAGCTGTTTTTT.

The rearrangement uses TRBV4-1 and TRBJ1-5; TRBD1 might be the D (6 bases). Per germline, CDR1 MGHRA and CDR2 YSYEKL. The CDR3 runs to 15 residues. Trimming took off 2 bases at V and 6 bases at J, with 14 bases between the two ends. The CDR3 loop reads CASSQITGSAQPQHF. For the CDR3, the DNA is TGCGCCAGCAGCCAAATTACAGGGTCGGCTCAGCCCCAGCATTTT.

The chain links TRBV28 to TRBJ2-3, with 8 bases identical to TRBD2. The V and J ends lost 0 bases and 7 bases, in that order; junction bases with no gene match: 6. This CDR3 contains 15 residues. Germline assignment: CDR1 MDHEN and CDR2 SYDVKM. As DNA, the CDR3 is TGTGCCAGCAGTTTATGGGGGACTAGTCTCTATACGCAGTATTTT. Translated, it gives CASSLWGTSLYTQYF.

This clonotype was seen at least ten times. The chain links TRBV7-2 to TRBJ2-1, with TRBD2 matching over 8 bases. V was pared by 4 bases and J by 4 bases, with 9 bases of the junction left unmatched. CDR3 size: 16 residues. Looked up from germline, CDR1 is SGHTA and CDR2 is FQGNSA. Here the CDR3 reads CASSSKTSGSYNEQFF. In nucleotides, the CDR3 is TGTGCCAGCAGCTCCAAAACTAGCGGATCGTACAATGAGCAGTTCTTC.

The CDR3 region has the DNA TGTGCCAGCAGCTGGGATGCTAACACTGAAGCTTTCTTT. The encoded protein is CASSWDANTEAFF. The J gene is TRBJ1-1, the V gene TRBV7-3; no clear D gene. The CDR3 covers 13 residues. The germline gives CDR1 SGHTA, CDR2 FQGTGA. V was cut by 4 bases and J by 2 bases, with 8 bases left in between.

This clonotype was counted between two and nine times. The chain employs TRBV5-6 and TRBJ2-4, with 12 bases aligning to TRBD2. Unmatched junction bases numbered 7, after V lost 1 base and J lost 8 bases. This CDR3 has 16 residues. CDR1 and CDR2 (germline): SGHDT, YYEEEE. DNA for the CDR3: TGTGCCAGCAGCTTGAGGACTAGCGGGATCGTGGACATTCAGTACTTC. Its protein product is CASSLRTSGIVDIQYF.

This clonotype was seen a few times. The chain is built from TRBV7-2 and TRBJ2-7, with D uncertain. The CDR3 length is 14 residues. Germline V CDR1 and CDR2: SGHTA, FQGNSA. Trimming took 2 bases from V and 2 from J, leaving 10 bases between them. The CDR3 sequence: CASSLRQFPYEQYF. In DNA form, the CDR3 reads TGTGCCAGCAGCTTAAGGCAGTTCCCCTACGAGCAGTACTTC.

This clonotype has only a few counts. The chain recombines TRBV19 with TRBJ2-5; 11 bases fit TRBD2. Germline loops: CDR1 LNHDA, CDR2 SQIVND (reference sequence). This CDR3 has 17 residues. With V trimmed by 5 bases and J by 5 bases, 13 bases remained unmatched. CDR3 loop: CASSSPASGRREETQYF. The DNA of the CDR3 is TGTGCCAGTAGTTCCCCGGCTAGCGGGAGGAGGGAGGAGACCCAGTACTTC.

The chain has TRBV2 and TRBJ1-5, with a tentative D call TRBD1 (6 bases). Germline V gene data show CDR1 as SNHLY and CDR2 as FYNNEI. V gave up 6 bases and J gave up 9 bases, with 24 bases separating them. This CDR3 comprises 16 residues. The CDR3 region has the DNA TGTGCCAGCAGCTACAGGGCCGGAGGGGATTTATGGCCCCAGCATTTT. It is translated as CASSYRAGGDLWPQHF.

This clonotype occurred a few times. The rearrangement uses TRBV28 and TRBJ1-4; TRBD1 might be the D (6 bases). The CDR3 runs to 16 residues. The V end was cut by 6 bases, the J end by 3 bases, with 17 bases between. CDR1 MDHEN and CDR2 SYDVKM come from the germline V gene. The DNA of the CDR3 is TGTGCCAGCAGACTCTGGGGGCGCGGGGCTAATGAAAAACTGTTTTTT. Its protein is CASRLWGRGANEKLFF.

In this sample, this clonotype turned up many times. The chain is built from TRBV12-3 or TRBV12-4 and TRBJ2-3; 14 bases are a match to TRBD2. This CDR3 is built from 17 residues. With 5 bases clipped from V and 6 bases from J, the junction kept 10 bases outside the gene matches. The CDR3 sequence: CASSPMAWTSGRDTQYF. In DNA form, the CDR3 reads TGTGCCAGCAGTCCGATGGCTTGGACTAGCGGGAGGGATACGCAGTATTTT.

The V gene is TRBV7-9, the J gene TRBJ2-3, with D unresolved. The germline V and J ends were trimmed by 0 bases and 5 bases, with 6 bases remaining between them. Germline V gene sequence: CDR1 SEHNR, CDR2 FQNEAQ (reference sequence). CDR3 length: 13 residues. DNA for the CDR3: TGTGCCAGCAGCTTAGCGGACGGAGATACGCAGTATTTT. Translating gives CASSLADGDTQYF.